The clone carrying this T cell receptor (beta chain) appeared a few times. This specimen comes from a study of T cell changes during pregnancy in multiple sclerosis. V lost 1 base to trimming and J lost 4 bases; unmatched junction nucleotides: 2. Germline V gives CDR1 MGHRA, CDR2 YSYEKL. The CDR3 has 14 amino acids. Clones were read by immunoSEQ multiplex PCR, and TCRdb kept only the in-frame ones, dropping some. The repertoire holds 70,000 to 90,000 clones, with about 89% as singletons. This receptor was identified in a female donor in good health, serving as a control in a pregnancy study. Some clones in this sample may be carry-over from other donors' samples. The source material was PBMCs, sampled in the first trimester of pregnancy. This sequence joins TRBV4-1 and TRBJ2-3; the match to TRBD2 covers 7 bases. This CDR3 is CASSQGGGADTQYF. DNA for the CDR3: TGCGCCAGCAGCCAAGGTGGGGGGGCAGATACGCAGTATTTT.